Sequencing of this TCR beta chain was carried out in a study of T cells in Graves' hyperthyroidism and ophthalmopathy. The wider study: At initial diagnosis, before any treatment had begun, peripheral blood was obtained.

The CDR3 spans 12 residues. Germline CDR1 is SGHNT and CDR2 is YENEEA. The V end was cut by 6 bases, the J end by 6 bases, with 12 bases between. TCR beta CDR3 regions were amplified from RNA transcripts. HTBI primers were the set used in a first-round RT-PCR of the TCR CDR3. TCRdb reprocessed the multiplex PCR reads via MiXCR and lists one record per CDR3 protein. This sample has fewer than 650,000 distinct CDR3 sequences, with roughly 14% found just once. The blood sample was taken at first hyperthyroidism diagnosis, before any ophthalmopathy symptoms. This clonotype was seen ten or more times. The source material was blood. This chain links TRBV11-3 with TRBJ2-7; D remains ambiguous. This sequence was found in a woman aged 25 to 45 with Graves' hyperthyroidism that later progressed to Graves' ophthalmopathy. The CDR3 protein is CASSSDLLEQYF. The CDR3 DNA reads as TGTGCCAGCAGTTCGGACCTCCTCGAGCAGTACTTC. Full variable domain (missing parts from reference TRBV11-3 and TRBJ2-7): EAGVVQSPRYKIIEKKQPVAFWCNPISGHNTLYWYLQNLGQGPELLIRYENEEAVDDSQLPKDRFSAERLKGVDSTLKIQPAELGDSAVYLCASSSDLLEQYFGPGTRLTVT.